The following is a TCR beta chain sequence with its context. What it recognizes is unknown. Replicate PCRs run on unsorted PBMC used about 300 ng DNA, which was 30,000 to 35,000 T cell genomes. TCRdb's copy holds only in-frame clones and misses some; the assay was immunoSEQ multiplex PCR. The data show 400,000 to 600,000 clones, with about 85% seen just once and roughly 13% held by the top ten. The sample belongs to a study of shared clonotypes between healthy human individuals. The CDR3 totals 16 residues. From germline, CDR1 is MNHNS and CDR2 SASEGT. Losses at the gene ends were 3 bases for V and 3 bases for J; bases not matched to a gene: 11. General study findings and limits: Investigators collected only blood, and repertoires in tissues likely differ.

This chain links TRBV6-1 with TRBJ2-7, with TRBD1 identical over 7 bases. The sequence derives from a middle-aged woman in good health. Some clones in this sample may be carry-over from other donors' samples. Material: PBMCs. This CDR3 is CASSDPRQGVSYEQYF. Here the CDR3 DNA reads TGTGCCAGCAGTGATCCCAGACAGGGAGTGAGCTACGAGCAGTACTTC.